This TCR beta chain stems from a study of blood T cells in healthy people across ages (dated by TCRdb to 2015 to 2017). In the study overall: In model experiments, template switching captured roughly one uniquely barcoded TCR beta cDNA molecule for every two T cells. To track age-related changes in TCR beta repertoire diversity, the study relied on deep sequencing normalized with unique cDNA molecular identifiers. Donors were grouped into four age groups: young (average approximately 16 years), middle-aged (39), aged (62) and long-lived (approximately 78). Donors of different ages were randomly distributed across sequencing lanes to avoid experimental bias. Using the same blood draw, the study looked at two additional independent replicas of 1 million unique cDNA reads for two donors, one aged 18 to 30 and the other aged 80 or older. Beyond this particular receptor, the publication reports: As age increased, observed TCR beta diversity per million T cells dropped in a roughly linear way, and a significant reduction was already evident by age about 36. Because profiling used bulk unsorted PBMCs, naive and antigen-experienced compartments could not be compared conclusively. Compared with the aged group, more naive CD4+ T cells, fewer expanded clones and increased TCR diversity were shown by the long-lived group, suggesting age selection. Total diversity estimates from one million sequenced T cells were considered lower bounds and underestimates. The percentage of naive T cells measured by flow cytometry correlated strongly with observed TCR beta diversity. Donor CMV infection status was unknown, potentially confounding age-related changes in expanded clonotypes.

The donors were roughly 40 Caucasian individuals from Russia, aged 6 to 90 years, who were systemically healthy. Each donor gave 8 to 10 milliliters of peripheral blood, drawn into EDTA-treated Vacutainer tubes. Ficoll-Paque density-gradient centrifugation was used to isolate PBMCs, with at least 6.5 million per sample. Total RNA was extracted from PBMCs with Trizol reagent, with at least 6 micrograms obtained per sample. For every donor, flow cytometry on a PBMC aliquot measured the percentage of naive CD45RAhigh/CD27high T cells. The library was generated by 5' RACE. The run used an Illumina HiSeq 2500. A second roughly 6 to 11 cycle PCR used a sample-barcoded 5' primer and a J-beta primer mix. A unique molecular identifier was introduced onto each TCR beta cDNA molecule by a template-switch 5' adaptor carrying 12 random nucleotides. At least 2.5 million CDR3-containing paired-end reads were obtained from each sample. The Mint cDNA synthesis kit, primed by a TRBC-specific oligonucleotide, was used to synthesize first-strand cDNA from all RNA. Following uracil-DNA glycosylase treatment, a first 18-cycle PCR with universal primers M1SS and BC2_uni_R was performed on all cDNA. Per the authors' processing: Normalization of each sample was performed by random selection of 1 million high-quality reads, each carrying a distinct molecular identifier. Instead of being binned into consensus sequences, reads with shared molecular identifiers were discarded. MiTCR, run with a Q25 quality threshold and the strictest error-elimination algorithm, handled CDR3 identification, clonotype clustering and error correction. A nonparametric unseen species model with Euler transformation was used to estimate a lower bound on total TCR beta diversity. TCRdb trimmed public reads at Q25 via fastp, called clones via MiXCR and kept in-frame beta chains. When rows share a CDR3 protein, they turn into one entry using the most common DNA and genes. It is TCRdb's table, rather than the study itself, that gives the V and J calls and clone size. The sample table shows fewer than 900,000 distinct CDR3 sequences, and approximately 43% are seen once. The ten largest account for about 20% of the sample.

From the cysteine up to the phenylalanine, the CDR3 has a length of 15 residues. Only the CDR3 DNA stays, 45 bases, in frame from base 1. At the junction V is shortened by 3 bases and J by 9 bases, with 17 bases in between. As encoded in the germline V gene, CDR1 is ENHRY while CDR2 is SYGVKD. This clonotype has just one count. Its antigen has not been determined. Within one base of it there is no much larger clone, and no base qualities were kept. One read provides weak support. The sequence derives from a woman between 55 and 75 years old in good health. The specimen was blood. The sequence links TRBV10-3 to TRBJ2-2, with a tentative D gene TRBD1 over 6 matching bases. The CDR3 corresponds to CAISDPNAGTRELFF. The bases read TGTGCCATCAGTGACCCAAACGCCGGGACAAGGGAGCTGTTTTTT.